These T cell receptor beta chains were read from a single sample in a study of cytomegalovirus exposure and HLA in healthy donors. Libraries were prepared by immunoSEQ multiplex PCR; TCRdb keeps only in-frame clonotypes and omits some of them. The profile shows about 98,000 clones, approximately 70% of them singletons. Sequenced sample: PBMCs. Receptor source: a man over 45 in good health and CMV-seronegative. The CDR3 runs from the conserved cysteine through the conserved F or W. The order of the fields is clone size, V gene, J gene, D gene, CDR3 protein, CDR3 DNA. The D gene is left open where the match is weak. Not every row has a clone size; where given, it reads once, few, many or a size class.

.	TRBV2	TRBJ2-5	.	CASEAAGRSTQYF	TGTGCCAGCGAAGCGGCAGGCCGGAGTACCCAGTACTTC
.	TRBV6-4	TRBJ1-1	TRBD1	CASSSGQGHTEAFF	TGTGCCAGCAGCTCCGGACAGGGGCACACTGAAGCCTTCTTT
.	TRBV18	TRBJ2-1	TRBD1	CASSPPADRVHEQFF	TGTGCCAGCTCACCACCGGCCGACAGGGTCCATGAGCAGTTCTTC
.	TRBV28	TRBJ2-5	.	CASNFRGETQYF	TGTGCCAGCAACTTCCGGGGAGAGACCCAGTACTTC
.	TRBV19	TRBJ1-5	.	CASSGRTVNQPQHF	TGTGCCAGTAGTGGACGGACAGTCAATCAGCCCCAGCATTTT
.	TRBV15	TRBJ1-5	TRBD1	CATSRGRDRGVRDQPQHF	TGTGCCACCAGCAGGGGCCGGGACAGGGGGGTCCGCGATCAGCCCCAGCATTTT
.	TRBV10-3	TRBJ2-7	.	CAITTGDPLLGEQYF	TGTGCCATCACGACGGGGGATCCACTTTTAGGCGAGCAGTACTTC
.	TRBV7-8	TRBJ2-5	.	CASSPWDTQETQYF	TGTGCCAGCAGCCCCTGGGACACTCAAGAGACCCAGTACTTC
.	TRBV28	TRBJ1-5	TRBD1	CASMLPGDRTQPQHF	TGTGCCAGCATGCTACCTGGGGACAGGACTCAGCCCCAGCATTTT
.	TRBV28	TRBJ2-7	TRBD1	CASIDLRDRDYEQYF	TGTGCCAGCATCGACCTCCGGGACAGAGACTACGAGCAGTACTTC
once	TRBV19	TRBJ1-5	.	CASTDRGSQPQHF	TGTGCCAGTACGGACAGAGGGTCCCAGCCCCAGCATTTT
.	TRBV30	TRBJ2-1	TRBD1	CAWSVLSDRGSYNEQFF	TGTGCCTGGAGTGTACTTTCGGACAGGGGATCCTACAATGAGCAGTTCTTC
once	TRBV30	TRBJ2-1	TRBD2	CAFTQAGGSNNEQFF	TGTGCTTTTACTCAAGCGGGAGGGTCTAACAATGAGCAGTTCTTC
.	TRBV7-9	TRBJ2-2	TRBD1	CASGGQATLLTGELFF	TGTGCCAGCGGGGGACAGGCGACCCTCCTGACCGGGGAGCTGTTTTTT
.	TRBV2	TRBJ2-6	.	CASWGDGGSGANVLTF	TGTGCCAGCTGGGGAGACGGTGGCTCTGGGGCCAACGTCCTGACTTTC
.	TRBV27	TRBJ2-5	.	CASSFRGRPAQYF	TGTGCCAGCAGTTTCAGGGGCCGGCCGGCGCAGTACTTC
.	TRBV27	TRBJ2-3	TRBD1	CASSSRQGAGTDTQYF	TGTGCCAGCAGTTCACGACAGGGGGCCGGCACAGATACGCAGTATTTT
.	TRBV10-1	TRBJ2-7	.	CASSEGRAYEQYF	TGCGCCAGCAGTGAGGGCAGGGCCTACGAGCAGTACTTC
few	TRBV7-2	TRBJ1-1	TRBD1	CASRKQGAHAEAFF	TGTGCCAGCAGAAAACAGGGGGCGCACGCTGAAGCTTTCTTT
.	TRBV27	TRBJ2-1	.	CASSLSTVPSPYNEQFF	TGTGCCAGCAGTTTATCGACAGTTCCTTCCCCCTACAATGAGCAGTTCTTC
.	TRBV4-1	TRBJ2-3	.	CANSQVPSARGTDTQYF	TGCGCCAACAGCCAAGTCCCCTCGGCTAGAGGCACAGATACGCAGTATTTT
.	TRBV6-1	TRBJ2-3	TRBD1	CASTIGQGADTQYF	TGTGCCAGCACCATAGGACAGGGGGCAGATACGCAGTATTTT
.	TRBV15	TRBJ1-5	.	CATSRYEGLQHF	TGTGCCACCAGCAGATATGAGGGACTCCAGCATTTT
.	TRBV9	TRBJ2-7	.	CASSADGGSYEQYF	TGTGCCAGCAGCGCAGATGGGGGGTCCTACGAGCAGTACTTC
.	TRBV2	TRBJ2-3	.	CASRSGQNTDTQYF	TGTGCCAGCAGGAGCGGACAGAACACAGATACGCAGTATTTT
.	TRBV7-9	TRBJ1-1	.	CSSSPMGSLAFF	TGTTCCAGCAGTCCCATGGGCAGTTTGGCTTTCTTT
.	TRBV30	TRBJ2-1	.	CAWSTSRNNEQFF	TGTGCCTGGAGTACCTCTAGGAACAATGAGCAGTTCTTC
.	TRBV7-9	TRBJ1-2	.	CASSLDYIGSKSNYGYTF	TGTGCCAGCAGCTTAGATTACATCGGGTCAAAGTCTAACTATGGCTACACCTTC
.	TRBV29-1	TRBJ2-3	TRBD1	CSASGQGSDTQYF	TGCAGCGCCTCGGGACAGGGGTCAGATACGCAGTATTTT
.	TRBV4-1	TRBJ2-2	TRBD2	CASSQVSGGPGELFF	TGCGCCAGCAGCCAAGTTAGCGGGGGGCCCGGGGAGCTGTTTTTT
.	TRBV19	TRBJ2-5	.	CASSQGSRARETQYF	TGTGCCAGTTCCCAGGGGAGCAGGGCCCGGGAGACCCAGTACTTC
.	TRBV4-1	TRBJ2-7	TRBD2	CASSQERGGYEQYF	TGCGCCAGCAGCCAAGAGCGGGGGGGCTACGAGCAGTACTTC
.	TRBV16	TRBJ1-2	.	CASRRRDNYGYTF	TGTGCCAGTCGACGGAGGGATAACTATGGCTACACCTTC